The 21 T cell receptor beta chains listed next were all sequenced from one sample in a study of naive and memory T cell subsets. Two oligonucleotides, mixed equimolar, formed the beta constant-region primer covering TRBC1 and TRBC2. TCRdb re-analysed the UMI-ligation and nested PCR reads in MiXCR, keeping a single row per CDR3 protein. The repertoire consists of about 85,000 distinct CDR3 sequences, with roughly 13% occurring once and the leading ten covering 0.9% to 0.95%. The sequenced material came from central memory CD4+ T cells from blood. The receptor set was obtained from a human donor in good health.

This clonotype was seen only a few times. V usage is TRBV20-1 and J usage is TRBJ2-3; D unresolved. CDR1 is DFQATT, CDR2 SNEGSKA, per germline (reference sequence). The length of the CDR3 is 16 residues. The V end lost 6 bases, the J end lost 0 bases, and 19 bases lay between the germline ends. CDR3 DNA sequence: TGCAGTGCAGCCGCAAGACTTGCGGATAGCACAGATACGCAGTATTTT. Translating gives CSAAARLADSTDTQYF.

This clonotype was detected a few times. This chain connects TRBV15 to TRBJ2-2; D not resolved. This CDR3 region has 15 residues. Germline V gene lookup returns CDR1 LNHNV and CDR2 YYDKDF (reference sequence). The V gene lost 0 bases and the J gene lost 7 bases, with 12 bases spanning the gap. In DNA form, the CDR3 reads TGTGCCACCAGCAGAGATCGATATGGTAGCGGGGAGCTGTTTTTT. Amino acids: CATSRDRYGSGELFF.

As concerns this clonotype: A junction boundary mismatches the germline segment, possibly from a read error. CDR3 DNA sequence: TGTGCCATCAGCGAGGGGGGGAGCTCTGGAAACACCATAAATTTT. Translating gives CAISEGGSSGNTINF. This chain connects TRBV10-3 to TRBJ1-3, with D possibly being TRBD1 (6 bases). Germline CDR1 reads ENHRY; CDR2 reads SYGVKD. This CDR3 comprises 15 residues.

Many counts were recorded for this clonotype. The chain joins TRBV6-4 to TRBJ2-1; 8 bases line up with TRBD1. Germline CDR1 MRHNA, CDR2 SNTAGT. CDR3 size: 15 residues. Trimming removed 5 bases from V and 5 bases from J; junction bases left unmatched: 8. CDR3 region: CASSPDRGVHNEQFF. The CDR3 bases are TGTGCCAGCAGTCCAGACAGGGGTGTCCACAATGAGCAGTTCTTC.

V gene TRBV7-2 combines with J gene TRBJ1-1; 9 bases agree with TRBD1. Germline V gives CDR1 SGHTA, CDR2 FQGNSA. V dropped 0 bases and J dropped 11; count of bases not matched to a gene: 4. This CDR3 is 13 amino acids long. CDR3 residues: CASSLAGQGWAFF. In DNA form, the CDR3 reads TGTGCCAGCAGCTTAGCGGGACAGGGATGGGCTTTCTTT.

This clonotype has more than one count but fewer than ten. V and J are TRBV28 and TRBJ1-4, with no clear D. V dropped 6 bases and J dropped 8 bases, with 13 bases sitting between them. CDR1 and CDR2 (germline): MDHEN, SYDVKM. The CDR3 is 13 residues long. CDR3 in amino acids: CASSDSPEEKLFF. DNA of the CDR3: TGTGCCAGCAGCGATTCCCCCGAAGAAAAACTGTTTTTT.

This clonotype was seen repeatedly, ten times or more. The chain couples TRBV12-3 or TRBV12-4 to TRBJ2-3, with D uncertain. Trimming took 2 bases from V and 1 from J, leaving 7 bases between them. CDR3 length: 14 residues. The CDR3 DNA is TGTGCCAGCAGTTTACGTCAGGGCACAGATACGCAGTATTTT. It yields the protein CASSLRQGTDTQYF.

This clonotype has more than one count but fewer than ten. The chain carries TRBV7-2 and TRBJ2-7; 8 bases map to TRBD2. The CDR3 is 16 residues long. J was trimmed by 4 bases and V by 4 bases; bases with no gene match: 12. Germline assignment: CDR1 SGHTA and CDR2 FQGNSA. The CDR3 is CASSSLAGGSRYEQYF. The CDR3 DNA reads as TGTGCCAGCAGCTCCCTAGCGGGCGGGTCTCGTTACGAGCAGTACTTC. The full variable domain, completed using reference TRBV7-2 and TRBJ2-7, is GAGVSQSPSNKVTEKGKDVELRCDPISGHTALYWYRQSLGQGLEFLIYFQGNSAPDKSGLPSDRFSAERTGGSVSTLTIQRTQQEDSAVYLCASSSLAGGSRYEQYFGPGTRLTVT.

This clonotype was observed a handful of times. The J gene is TRBJ1-2, the V gene TRBV5-1; TRBD1 aligns across 7 bases. The CDR3 runs 14 residues. CDR1 SGHRS and CDR2 YFSETQ come from the germline V gene. J gave up 4 bases and V 4 bases, and 7 bases lay outside the gene matches. The CDR3 loop is CASSEGTVVYGYTF. In nucleotides, the CDR3 is TGCGCCAGCAGCGAGGGGACAGTCGTCTATGGCTACACCTTC.

This chain links TRBV7-8 with TRBJ2-7, with TRBD1 as a possible D gene (5 bases). Trimming took 2 bases from V and 8 from J, leaving 13 bases between them. The germline CDR1 and CDR2 sequences are SGHVS and FQNEAQ. The CDR3 has 13 amino acids. CDR3 protein: CASSLSRLDKQYF. CDR3 DNA: TGTGCCAGCAGCTTAAGCCGTTTGGACAAGCAGTACTTC.

This clonotype was counted many times. The rearrangement joins TRBV3-1 to TRBJ2-1; 10 bases agree with TRBD2. V was clipped by 2 bases and J by 6 bases; unmatched bases: 7. The CDR3 consists of 16 residues. The germline CDR1 and CDR2 sequences are LGHDT and YNNKEL (reference sequence). The CDR3 loop is CASSQYTSGKGNEQFF. The CDR3 DNA reads TGTGCCAGCAGCCAATATACTAGCGGGAAAGGCAATGAGCAGTTCTTC.

A few counts support this clonotype. The rearrangement uses TRBV10-1 and TRBJ2-7; 8 bases are a match to TRBD2. The CDR3 has 15 residues. In germline, CDR1 is WNHNN, CDR2 SYGVQD (reference sequence). V was clipped by 4 bases and J by 4 bases; unmatched bases: 9. CDR3: CASSAGGSGMYEQYF. The CDR3 region has the DNA TGCGCCAGCAGTGCCGGGGGTAGCGGGATGTACGAGCAGTACTTC.

This clonotype occurred many times. V gene TRBV27 combines with J gene TRBJ2-7, with D perhaps TRBD1 or TRBD2 (5 bases each). Trimming pared 2 bases from V and 7 bases from J, leaving 21 bases between. Germline CDR1 and CDR2: MNHEY and SMNVEV (reference sequence). The CDR3 length is 16 residues. CDR3 sequence reads: CASSLRRWDGGREQYF. The CDR3 nucleotides read TGTGCCAGCAGTTTACGCCGCTGGGACGGAGGTAGGGAGCAGTACTTC.

The chain recombines TRBV11-2 with TRBJ2-7; the match to TRBD1 covers 9 bases. This CDR3 is 16 amino acids long. Per the germline V gene, CDR1 is SGHAT and CDR2 is FQNNGV. J gave up 3 bases and V 5 bases, and 11 bases lay outside the gene matches. CDR3: CASSILTGTGYYEQYF. The CDR3 DNA reads as TGTGCCAGCAGCATCCTGACCGGGACAGGGTACTACGAGCAGTACTTC.

This clonotype was recorded at least ten times. This chain links TRBV4-2 with TRBJ2-3; 11 bases align to TRBD2. The germline CDR1 and CDR2 sequences are LGHNA and YNFKEQ. V dropped 4 bases and J dropped 2; count of bases not matched to a gene: 5. This CDR3 spans 16 amino acids. The CDR3 region has the DNA TGTGCCAGCAGCCCGAGGACTAGCGGGTTCACAGATACGCAGTATTTT. This gives the protein CASSPRTSGFTDTQYF.

The genes are TRBV19 and TRBJ2-1; possible D gene TRBD2, 6 bases. Per germline, CDR1 LNHDA and CDR2 SQIVND (reference sequence). This CDR3 region has 15 residues. Trimming stripped 5 bases from V and 7 bases from J, with 18 bases between. CDR3 residues: CASSLGQGLSNEQFF. In nucleotides, the CDR3 is TGTGCCAGTAGTTTAGGCCAGGGACTGTCGAATGAGCAGTTCTTC.

This chain joins TRBV7-9 and TRBJ1-5; D gene uncertain. Germline loops: CDR1 SEHNR, CDR2 FQNEAQ (reference sequence). Trimming removed 4 bases at V and 5 bases at J, with 6 bases between. The CDR3 sequence is 12 residues long. In DNA, the CDR3 is TGTGCCAGCAGCTGGCGGGATCAGCCCCAGCATTTT. It yields the protein CASSWRDQPQHF.

The J gene is TRBJ1-1, the V gene TRBV20-1; 7 positions agree with TRBD1. Germline loops: CDR1 DFQATT, CDR2 SNEGSKA (reference sequence). Losses at the gene ends were 3 bases for V and 7 bases for J; bases not matched to a gene: 5. This CDR3 region has 12 residues. The CDR3: CSASSRQGEAFF. The CDR3 DNA sequence: TGCAGTGCTAGCTCTCGACAGGGTGAAGCTTTCTTT.

This clonotype was observed a few times. The chain carries TRBV6-5 and TRBJ1-4, with 11 bases that match TRBD1. V shed 4 bases and J 3 bases; nucleotides not matched to a gene: 7. CDR1 is MNHEY, CDR2 SVGAGI, per germline. This CDR3 has 17 residues. The CDR3 loop is CASSFSGTGGPNEKLFF. The CDR3, as DNA: TGTGCCAGCAGTTTTTCCGGGACAGGGGGTCCTAATGAAAAACTGTTTTTT.

This clonotype occurred many times. The chain is built from TRBV10-3 and TRBJ2-7; 7 bases map to TRBD1. With V trimmed by 5 bases and J by 3 bases, 4 bases remained unmatched. This CDR3 has 13 amino acids. CDR1 is ENHRY, CDR2 SYGVKD, per germline. The CDR3: CAISWDSDYEQYF. CDR3 nucleotide sequence: TGTGCCATCAGTTGGGACAGCGACTACGAGCAGTACTTC.

This clonotype was detected a few times. V is TRBV21-1 and J is TRBJ1-5; TRBD1, the table's D call, was not compared with the DNA. TRBV21-1 is reported as a pseudogene. The length of the CDR3 is 15 residues. CDR3 bases: TGTGCCAGCGCACCGCTGGTAGGACAGGGCCAGCCCCAGCATTTT. It codes for CASAPLVGQGQPQHF.